This is a list of T cell receptor beta chains from one sample in a study of cytomegalovirus exposure and HLA in healthy donors. Sequencing used immunoSEQ multiplex PCR; TCRdb keeps in-frame clones, though not all of them. Of 95,000 to 150,000 clones listed, over 75% are singletons. Sequencing was carried out using PBMCs. The receptor set was obtained from a man aged 25-45 years in good health and CMV-seronegative. Both conserved end residues are part of each CDR3. The order of the fields is J gene, D gene, V gene, clone size, CDR3 protein, CDR3 DNA. The D gene is left open where the match is weak. Rows may omit the clone size; those that give it use once, few, many or a size class.

J: TRBJ2-7
D: TRBD2
V: TRBV5-4
size: NA
CDR3: CASSLLAGDEQYF
DNA: TGTGCCAGCAGTTTGCTAGCGGGGGACGAGCAGTACTTC

J: TRBJ2-1
D: TRBD1
V: TRBV7-2
size: NA
CDR3: CASKTSGGHNEQFF
DNA: TGTGCCAGCAAAACATCAGGGGGCCACAATGAGCAGTTCTTC

J: TRBJ2-1
D: NA
V: TRBV7-9
size: NA
CDR3: CASSSLVGNEQFF
DNA: TGTGCCAGCAGCAGCTTAGTCGGGAATGAGCAGTTCTTC

J: TRBJ2-5
D: TRBD1
V: TRBV18
size: once
CDR3: CASSPFTGVQEAQYF
DNA: TGTGCCAGCTCACCATTCACAGGGGTCCAAGAGGCCCAGTACTTC

J: TRBJ2-7
D: TRBD1
V: TRBV6-6
size: NA
CDR3: CASSSWTGSGEQYF
DNA: TGTGCCAGCAGTTCCTGGACAGGGTCTGGGGAGCAGTACTTC

J: TRBJ2-1
D: TRBD2
V: TRBV10-1
size: NA
CDR3: CASSDSSGGPYNEQFF
DNA: TGCGCCAGCAGTGATTCCAGCGGGGGGCCTTACAATGAGCAGTTCTTC

J: TRBJ1-2
D: TRBD1
V: TRBV25-1
size: NA
CDR3: CASSGGQGGNYGYTF
DNA: TGTGCCAGCAGTGGAGGACAGGGAGGAAATTACGGCTACACCTTC

J: TRBJ2-5
D: TRBD2
V: TRBV29-1
size: NA
CDR3: CSVREAQETQYF
DNA: TGCAGCGTCCGGGAGGCCCAAGAGACCCAGTACTTC

J: TRBJ2-2
D: TRBD1
V: TRBV14
size: few
CDR3: CASSKGQGTTGELFF
DNA: TGTGCCAGCAGCAAGGGACAGGGGACCACCGGGGAGCTGTTTTTT

J: TRBJ1-1
D: NA
V: TRBV7-8
size: NA
CDR3: CASSPIVAGVGTEAFF
DNA: TGTGCCAGCAGCCCCATCGTAGCAGGGGTGGGCACTGAAGCTTTCTTT

J: TRBJ1-3
D: TRBD1
V: TRBV6-5
size: once
CDR3: CASGYRGSGNTIYF
DNA: TGTGCCAGCGGTTACAGGGGTTCAGGAAACACCATATATTTT

J: TRBJ2-7
D: NA
V: TRBV21-1
size: NA
CDR3: CASSNSGQPRVYEQYF
DNA: TGTGCCAGCAGCAACTCCGGACAGCCTAGGGTTTACGAGCAGTACTTC

J: TRBJ1-1
D: NA
V: TRBV4-3
size: NA
CDR3: CASSQVWDKPSTEAFF
DNA: TGCGCCAGCAGCCAAGTCTGGGACAAACCTAGCACTGAAGCTTTCTTT

J: TRBJ2-5
D: NA
V: TRBV4-1
size: NA
CDR3: CASSRDAGAETQYF
DNA: TGCGCCAGCAGCCGCGATGCTGGGGCAGAGACCCAGTACTTC

J: TRBJ2-7
D: TRBD1
V: TRBV28
size: NA
CDR3: CASRGTGQQYF
DNA: TGTGCCAGCAGGGGGACAGGGCAACAGTACTTC

J: TRBJ2-1
D: NA
V: TRBV19
size: NA
CDR3: CASSIVSGGMGEQFF
DNA: TGTGCCAGTAGTATAGTGTCAGGAGGGATGGGCGAGCAGTTCTTC

J: TRBJ2-1
D: NA
V: TRBV2
size: NA
CDR3: CASSEYVPSYNEQFF
DNA: TGTGCCAGCAGTGAGTATGTCCCCTCCTACAATGAGCAGTTCTTC

J: TRBJ2-3
D: NA
V: TRBV9
size: once
CDR3: CASSVLLTPDTQYF
DNA: TGTGCCAGCAGCGTACTTCTGACACCAGATACGCAGTATTTT

J: TRBJ2-2
D: TRBD2
V: TRBV5-5
size: NA
CDR3: CASRSLAGGDTGELFF
DNA: TGTGCCAGCCGCTCACTAGCGGGGGGAGACACCGGGGAGCTGTTTTTT

J: TRBJ2-3
D: TRBD2
V: TRBV5-6
size: NA
CDR3: CASSFERGANTDTQYF
DNA: TGTGCCAGCAGCTTTGAGCGGGGGGCTAACACAGATACGCAGTATTTT

J: TRBJ2-5
D: TRBD1
V: TRBV15
size: NA
CDR3: CATSRDPYPRTGTLVETQYF
DNA: TGTGCCACCAGCAGGGACCCGTACCCGAGGACAGGGACTCTGGTGGAGACCCAGTACTTC

J: TRBJ2-7
D: TRBD2
V: TRBV7-8
size: NA
CDR3: CASSSRAGLSYEQYF
DNA: TGTGCCAGCAGCTCGAGAGCGGGACTCTCCTACGAGCAGTACTTC

J: TRBJ1-1
D: NA
V: TRBV7-6
size: NA
CDR3: CASSPGATPWTEAFF
DNA: TGTGCCAGCAGCCCAGGGGCAACCCCGTGGACTGAAGCTTTCTTT

J: TRBJ2-3
D: TRBD2
V: TRBV9
size: NA
CDR3: CASSVTGGTSTDTQYF
DNA: TGTGCCAGCAGCGTAACGGGGGGAACTAGCACAGATACGCAGTATTTT

J: TRBJ2-7
D: TRBD1
V: TRBV6-5
size: NA
CDR3: CASSYWSGTGDAEQYF
DNA: TGTGCCAGCAGTTACTGGTCCGGGACAGGGGATGCCGAGCAGTACTTC

J: TRBJ2-7
D: NA
V: TRBV5-4
size: NA
CDR3: CASSFQGTYEQYF
DNA: TGTGCCAGCAGCTTTCAGGGAACCTACGAGCAGTACTTC

J: TRBJ1-4
D: TRBD1
V: TRBV6-1
size: NA
CDR3: CASSATGVKGEKLFF
DNA: TGTGCCAGCAGTGCCACAGGGGTTAAGGGAGAAAAACTGTTTTTT

J: TRBJ2-2
D: NA
V: TRBV6-1
size: NA
CDR3: CASSEAREAGELFF
DNA: TGTGCCAGCAGTGAAGCCAGGGAAGCCGGGGAGCTGTTTTTT

J: TRBJ1-2
D: NA
V: TRBV19
size: NA
CDR3: CASSTQGALPWGYTF
DNA: TGTGCCAGTAGTACCCAGGGCGCACTCCCTTGGGGCTACACCTTC

J: TRBJ1-2
D: NA
V: TRBV18
size: NA
CDR3: CASSPRGTGLTGDYGYTF
DNA: TGTGCCAGCTCACCACGCGGGACGGGACTTACCGGGGACTATGGCTACACCTTC

J: TRBJ2-7
D: TRBD1
V: TRBV14
size: NA
CDR3: CASSQSGTGAEQYF
DNA: TGTGCCAGCAGCCAGTCCGGGACAGGGGCCGAGCAGTACTTC

J: TRBJ1-2
D: NA
V: TRBV6-6
size: NA
CDR3: CATLAADSNYGYTF
DNA: TGTGCCACCCTAGCGGCCGACAGTAACTATGGCTACACCTTC

J: TRBJ1-1
D: NA
V: TRBV27
size: NA
CDR3: CASSSHRVRAEAFF
DNA: TGTGCCAGCAGTTCCCACAGGGTAAGGGCTGAAGCTTTCTTT

J: TRBJ1-4
D: NA
V: TRBV28
size: NA
CDR3: CASSDDGTTNEKLFF
DNA: TGTGCCAGCAGTGACGACGGGACAACTAATGAAAAACTGTTTTTT

J: TRBJ1-2
D: NA
V: TRBV6-6
size: few
CDR3: CASSSGQNYGYTF
DNA: TGTGCCAGCAGCTCCGGACAGAACTATGGCTACACCTTC

J: TRBJ1-1
D: NA
V: TRBV6-5
size: NA
CDR3: CASSSSRASAEAFF
DNA: TGTGCCAGCAGTTCGTCTCGGGCTAGCGCTGAAGCTTTCTTT

J: TRBJ1-5
D: TRBD1
V: TRBV19
size: NA
CDR3: CASKRQGGNQPQHF
DNA: TGTGCCAGTAAAAGACAGGGCGGCAATCAGCCCCAGCATTTT

J: TRBJ2-3
D: TRBD2
V: TRBV11-2
size: NA
CDR3: CASSKTPRGGPDTQYF
DNA: TGTGCCAGCAGCAAAACGCCGCGGGGGGGCCCAGATACGCAGTATTTT

J: TRBJ2-1
D: TRBD1
V: TRBV5-6
size: NA
CDR3: CASSLGQGVGQFF
DNA: TGTGCCAGCAGCTTGGGACAGGGGGTGGGGCAGTTCTTC